This entry describes one T cell receptor (beta chain). This clone was seen a single time. Its antigen specificity is not known. No base quality values were provided; no much bigger clone lies one nucleotide off. Different DNA sequences within this sample yield the same CDR3. This specimen's treatment or condition label, per the study, means: 15 to 20 received Ad26.COV2.S at low or high dose, single or two shots; several received placebo; per-sample allocation not given. For vaccine and placebo recipients, the sequenced repertoires came from samples collected on day 63 after the first injection. Cohort 1b enrolled around 24 adults aged 18-55 years at a single site in Boston, USA, between 29 July and 7 August 2020. As a vaccine, Ad26.COV2.S was a replication-incompetent adenovirus type 26 vector that expressed a prefusion-stabilized SARS-CoV-2 spike protein derived from the original Wuhan strain. CDR1 MDHEN and CDR2 SYDVKM were looked up in the germline V gene. The CDR3, from cysteine to phenylalanine, totals 12 residues. Only the CDR3 DNA is retained, 36 bases long and in frame from the first base. A distance of 9 bases separates the germline ends of V and J, which lose 3 bases and 7 bases respectively.

The sample is drawn from a study of Ad26.COV2.S vaccination and SARS-CoV-2 variants (dated by TCRdb to about 2021). At the level of the whole study: Donors in the vaccine arm were drawn from COV1001, a phase I-IIa trial of Ad26.COV2.S in healthy adults that was multicentre, randomized, double-blind and placebo-controlled. Ad26.COV2.S was administered intramuscularly at 5 x 10^10 or 1 x 10^11 viral particles, either as a single shot or as two shots given 56 days apart. TCRbeta repertoire sequencing served as the tool for gauging how specific and how broad the SARS-CoV-2-reactive T cell receptors were following Ad26.COV2.S vaccination. A total of approximately 32 samples were included in the TCR-sequenced set, comprising around 19 Ad26.COV2.S vaccine recipients, 5 placebo recipients and 8 SARS-CoV-2 convalescent individuals. Participants in the trial were split at random into five groups of five each, receiving low-dose or high-dose Ad26.COV2.S once or twice, or else placebo on both occasions. Throughout the experiments and outcome assessment, investigators stayed blinded to trial group allocation.

Overall study results and their limits: Vaccine and placebo recipients had comparable non-spike TCR breadth, which fits with the vaccine containing only spike. The study lacked the statistical power to compare responses across vaccine doses or regimens. Substantial breadth of spike-specific CD8+ and CD4+ T cell responses was reported after vaccination. Spike-specific TCR breadth was higher in Ad26.COV2.S recipients than in placebo recipients (P = 0.0014). It was noted by the authors that total T cell responses may have been underestimated by the TCR breadth and depth analyses.

TCRbeta CDR3 regions were sequenced with the immunoSEQ Assay. After extraction, genomic DNA underwent amplification by bias-controlled multiplex PCR, followed by high-throughput sequencing. In the paper's pipeline: To quantify the absolute abundance of every unique TCRbeta CDR3 region, sequences were collapsed and filtered. T cell fraction was estimated by normalizing TCRbeta template counts to usable DNA, with usable DNA measured through amplification of reference genes found in all nucleated cells. Repertoire TCRs were annotated as SARS-CoV-2-specific by exact matching of V gene, CDR3 amino acid sequence and J gene to a known reactive TCR set. MIRA supplied the reference SARS-CoV-2 TCR set, which was filtered for enrichment in COVID-19-positive ImmuneCODE repertoires so that public or cross-reactive TCRs were removed. Using the MIRA antigens, annotated TCRs were further analysed by specific ORF or by position within an ORF. Breadth was defined as annotated unique rearrangements over total unique productive rearrangements; depth was the summed frequency of those rearrangements. TCR breadth was compared between groups using two-sided Wilcoxon rank-sum tests. Drawn from immuneACCESS, this table holds only the in-frame rearrangements with V and J called that TCRdb kept. Clones are partly lost; checked studies trace under half to an unresolved V gene and leave the rest unexplained. That table gives V, J and clone size, and the DNA gave D and trimming. Across this sample there are some 250,000 clones, with around 89% seen only once. The top ten clones comprise about 10% of the sample.

The TCR originated in a person aged 18-60 years who received the Ad26.COV2.S COVID-19 vaccine or a placebo. The sequence is built from TRBV28 and TRBJ1-2, with no confident D gene call. The starting material was peripheral blood, obtained in a trial of Ad26.COV2.S vaccine versus placebo. Read as DNA, the sequence is TGTGCCAGCAGTTTCAAAGGGTTTGGCTACACCTTC. Its protein reads: CASSFKGFGYTF.